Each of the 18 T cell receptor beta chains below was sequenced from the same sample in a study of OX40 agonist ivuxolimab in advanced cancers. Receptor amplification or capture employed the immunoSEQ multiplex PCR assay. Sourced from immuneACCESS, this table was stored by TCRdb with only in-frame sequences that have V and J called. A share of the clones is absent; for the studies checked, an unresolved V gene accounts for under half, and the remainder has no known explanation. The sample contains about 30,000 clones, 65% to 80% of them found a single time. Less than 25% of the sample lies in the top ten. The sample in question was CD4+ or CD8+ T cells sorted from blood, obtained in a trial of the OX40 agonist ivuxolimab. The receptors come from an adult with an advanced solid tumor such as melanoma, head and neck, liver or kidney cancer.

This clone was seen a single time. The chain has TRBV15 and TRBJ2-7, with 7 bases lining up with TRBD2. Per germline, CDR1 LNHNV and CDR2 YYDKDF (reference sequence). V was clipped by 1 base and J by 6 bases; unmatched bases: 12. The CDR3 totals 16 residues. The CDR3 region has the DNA TGTGCCACCAGCAGAGTTACAACTAGCGAGAAACGCGAGCAGTACTTC. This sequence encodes CATSRVTTSEKREQYF.

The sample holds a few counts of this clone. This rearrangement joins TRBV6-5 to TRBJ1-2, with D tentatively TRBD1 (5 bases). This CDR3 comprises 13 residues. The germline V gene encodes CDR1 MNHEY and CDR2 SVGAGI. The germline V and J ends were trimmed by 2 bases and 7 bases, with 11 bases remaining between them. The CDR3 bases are TGTGCCAGCAGTTACCAGGGACGGGGTGGCTACACCTTC. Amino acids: CASSYQGRGGYTF.

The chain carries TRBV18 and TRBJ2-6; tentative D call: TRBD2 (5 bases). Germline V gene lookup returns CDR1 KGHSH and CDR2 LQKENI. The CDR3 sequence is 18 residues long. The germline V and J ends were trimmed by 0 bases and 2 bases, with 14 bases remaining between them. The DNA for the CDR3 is TGTGCCAGCTCACCACCGAATTCGGGGAGCCCTGGGGCCAACGTCCTGACTTTC. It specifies CASSPPNSGSPGANVLTF.

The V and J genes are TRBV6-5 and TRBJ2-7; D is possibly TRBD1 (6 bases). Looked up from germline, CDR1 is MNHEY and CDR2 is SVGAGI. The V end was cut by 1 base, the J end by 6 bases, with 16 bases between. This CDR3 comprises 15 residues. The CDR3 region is CASSYLPGPRGEQYF. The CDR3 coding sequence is TGTGCCAGCAGTTACTTACCCGGTCCCAGGGGCGAGCAGTACTTC.

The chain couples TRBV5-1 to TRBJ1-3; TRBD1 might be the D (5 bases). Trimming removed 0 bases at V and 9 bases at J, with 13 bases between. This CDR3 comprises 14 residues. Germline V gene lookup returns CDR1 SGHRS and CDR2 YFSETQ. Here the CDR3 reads CASSLGSDSTTIYF. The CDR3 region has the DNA TGCGCCAGCAGCTTGGGAAGTGACAGTACCACCATATATTTT.

The CDR3 region is CASSGQNYGYTF. In DNA form, the CDR3 reads TGTGCCAGCAGTGGGCAAAACTATGGCTACACCTTC. The chain is built from TRBV2 and TRBJ1-2; D is undetermined. Germline CDR1 and CDR2: SNHLY and FYNNEI. CDR3 length: 12 amino acids. Deletions cut 4 bases from V and 2 bases from J, with 5 bases between.

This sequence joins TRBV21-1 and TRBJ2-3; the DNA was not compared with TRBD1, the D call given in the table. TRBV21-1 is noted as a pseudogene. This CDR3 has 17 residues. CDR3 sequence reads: CASSNINSDRATDTQYF. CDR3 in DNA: TGTGCCAGCAGCAATATAAATTCGGACAGGGCCACAGATACGCAGTATTTT.

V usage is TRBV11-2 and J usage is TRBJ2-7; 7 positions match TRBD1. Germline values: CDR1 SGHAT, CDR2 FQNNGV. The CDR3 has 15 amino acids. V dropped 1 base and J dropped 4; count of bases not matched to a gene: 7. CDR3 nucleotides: TGTGCCAGCAGCTTAGGTGGCAGGGGGAAGTACGAGCAGTACTTC. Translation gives CASSLGGRGKYEQYF.

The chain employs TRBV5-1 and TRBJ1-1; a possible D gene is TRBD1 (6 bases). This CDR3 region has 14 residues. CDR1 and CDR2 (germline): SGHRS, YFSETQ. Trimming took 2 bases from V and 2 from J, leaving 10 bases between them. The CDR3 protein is CASSFTGPNTEAFF. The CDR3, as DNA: TGCGCCAGCAGCTTTACAGGGCCCAACACTGAAGCTTTCTTT.

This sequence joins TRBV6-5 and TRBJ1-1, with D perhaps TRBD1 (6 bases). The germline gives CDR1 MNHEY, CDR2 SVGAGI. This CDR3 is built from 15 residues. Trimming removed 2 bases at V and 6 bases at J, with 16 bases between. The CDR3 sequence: CASSYAPQGWAEAFF. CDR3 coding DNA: TGTGCCAGCAGTTACGCCCCCCAGGGGTGGGCTGAAGCTTTCTTT.

The CDR3 region is CASRGFYSYNSPLHF. DNA of the CDR3: TGTGCCAGCCGGGGCTTCTACTCCTATAATTCACCCCTCCACTTT. The chain recombines TRBV28 with TRBJ1-6, with D possibly TRBD1 on 5 matching bases. The length of the CDR3 is 15 residues. Looked up from germline, CDR1 is MDHEN and CDR2 is SYDVKM. Trimming removed 8 bases at V and 0 bases at J, with 11 bases between.

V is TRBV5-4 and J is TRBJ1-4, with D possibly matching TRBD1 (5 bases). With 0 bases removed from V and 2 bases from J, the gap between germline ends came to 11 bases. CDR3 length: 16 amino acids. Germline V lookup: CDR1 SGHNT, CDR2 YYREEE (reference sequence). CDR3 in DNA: TGTGCCAGCAGCTTGGATGTGGGACGGACTAATGAAAAACTGTTTTTT. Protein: CASSLDVGRTNEKLFF. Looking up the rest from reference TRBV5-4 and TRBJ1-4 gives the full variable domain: ETGVTQSPTHLIKTRGQQVTLRCSSQSGHNTVSWYQQALGQGPQFIFQYYREEENGRGNFPPRFSGLQFPNYSSELNVNALELDDSALYLCASSLDVGRTNEKLFFGSGTQLSVL.

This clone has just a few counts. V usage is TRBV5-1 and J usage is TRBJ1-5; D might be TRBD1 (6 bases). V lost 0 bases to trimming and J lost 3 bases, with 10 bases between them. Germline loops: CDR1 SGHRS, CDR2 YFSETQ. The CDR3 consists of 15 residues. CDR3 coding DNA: TGCGCCAGCAGCTTGGATGGACAGCTCAATCAGCCCCAGCATTTT. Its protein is CASSLDGQLNQPQHF.

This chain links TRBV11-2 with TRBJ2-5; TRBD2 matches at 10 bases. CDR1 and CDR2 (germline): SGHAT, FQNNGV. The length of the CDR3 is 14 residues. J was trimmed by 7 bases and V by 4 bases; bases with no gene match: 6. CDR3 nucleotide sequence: TGTGCCAGCAGCTCTGGGACTAGCGAGGGGACCCAGTACTTC. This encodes CASSSGTSEGTQYF.

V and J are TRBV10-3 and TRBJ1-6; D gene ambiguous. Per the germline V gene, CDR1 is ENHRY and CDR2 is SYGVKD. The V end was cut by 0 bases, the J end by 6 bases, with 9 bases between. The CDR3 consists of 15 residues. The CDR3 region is CAISESGTVNSPLHF. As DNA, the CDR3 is TGTGCCATCAGTGAGTCTGGCACGGTTAATTCACCCCTCCACTTT.

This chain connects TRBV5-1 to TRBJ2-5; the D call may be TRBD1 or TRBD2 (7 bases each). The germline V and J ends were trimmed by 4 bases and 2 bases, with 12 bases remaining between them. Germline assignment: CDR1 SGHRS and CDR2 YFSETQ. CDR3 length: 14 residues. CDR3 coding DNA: TGCGCCAGCAGCCAGGGGGGGCGGCAAGAGACCCAGTACTTC. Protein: CASSQGGRQETQYF.

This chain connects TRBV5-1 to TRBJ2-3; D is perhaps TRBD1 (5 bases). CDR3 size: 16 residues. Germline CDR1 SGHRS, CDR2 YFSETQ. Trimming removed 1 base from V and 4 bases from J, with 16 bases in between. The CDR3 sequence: CASSLLPTGVSDTQYF. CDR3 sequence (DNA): TGCGCCAGCAGCTTGTTGCCCACAGGAGTCTCAGATACGCAGTATTTT.

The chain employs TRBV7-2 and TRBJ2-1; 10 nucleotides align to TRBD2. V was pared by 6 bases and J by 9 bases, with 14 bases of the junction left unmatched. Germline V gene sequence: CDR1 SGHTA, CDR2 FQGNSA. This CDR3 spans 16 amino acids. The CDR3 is CASSFSSGGAVGEQFF. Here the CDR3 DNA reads TGTGCCAGCAGTTTTTCAAGCGGGGGGGCCGTCGGTGAGCAGTTCTTC.